This T cell receptor (beta chain) was recovered during a study of HIV-infected patients and healthy controls. All unsorted peripheral T cells were captured because whole blood was used without fractionation. Reverse transcription used around 500 ng RNA and constant-region primers for alpha and beta. Each of the alpha and beta chains got its own library through chain-specific third strand synthesis with indices. A single record per CDR3 protein comes from TCRdb applying MiXCR to the 5' RACE reads. The data show almost 25,000 distinct CDR3 sequences, 8.5% seen once. This clonotype came up many times. CDR1 DFQATT and CDR2 SNEGSKA come from the germline V gene (reference sequence). Germline trimming cut 6 bases from V and 6 bases from J; bases unmatched to any gene: 3. There are 11 residues in the CDR3.

This sequence joins TRBV20-1 and TRBJ2-7, with TRBD1 matching over 9 bases. Sample: blood. This clonotype originated in an adult in good health. The CDR3: CSARQGVEQYF. CDR3 nucleotide sequence: TGCAGTGCCCGACAGGGGGTCGAGCAGTACTTC.